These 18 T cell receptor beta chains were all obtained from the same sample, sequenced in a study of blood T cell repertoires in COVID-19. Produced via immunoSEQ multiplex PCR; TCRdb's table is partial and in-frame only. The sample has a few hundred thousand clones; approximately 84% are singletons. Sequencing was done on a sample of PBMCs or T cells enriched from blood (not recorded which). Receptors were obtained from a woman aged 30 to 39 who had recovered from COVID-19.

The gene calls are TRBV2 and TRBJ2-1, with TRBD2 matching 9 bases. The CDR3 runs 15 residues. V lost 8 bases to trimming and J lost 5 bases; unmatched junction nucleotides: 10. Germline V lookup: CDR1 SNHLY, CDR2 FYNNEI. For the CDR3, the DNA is TGTGCCAGCTATGTTACTAGCGGGTTTAACAATGAGCAGTTCTTC. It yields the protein CASYVTSGFNNEQFF. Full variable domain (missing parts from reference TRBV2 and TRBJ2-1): EPEVTQTPSHQVTQMGQEVILRCVPISNHLYFYWYRQILGQKVEFLVSFYNNEISEKSEIFDDQFSVERPDGSNFTLKIRSTKLEDSAMYFCASYVTSGFNNEQFFGPGTRLTVL.

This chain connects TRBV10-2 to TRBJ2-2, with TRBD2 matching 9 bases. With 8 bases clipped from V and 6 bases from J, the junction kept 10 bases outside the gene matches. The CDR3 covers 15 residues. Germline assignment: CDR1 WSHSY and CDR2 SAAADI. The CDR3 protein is CASESLAGSSGELFF. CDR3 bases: TGCGCCAGCGAATCGCTAGCGGGATCGTCCGGGGAGCTGTTTTTT.

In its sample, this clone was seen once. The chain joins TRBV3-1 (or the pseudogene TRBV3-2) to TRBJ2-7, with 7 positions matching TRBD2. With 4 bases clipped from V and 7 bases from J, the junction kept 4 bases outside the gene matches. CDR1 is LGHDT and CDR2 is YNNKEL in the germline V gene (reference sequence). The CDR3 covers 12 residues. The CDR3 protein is CASSLRSGEQYF. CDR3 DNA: TGTGCCAGCAGCCTCCGTAGCGGGGAGCAGTACTTC.

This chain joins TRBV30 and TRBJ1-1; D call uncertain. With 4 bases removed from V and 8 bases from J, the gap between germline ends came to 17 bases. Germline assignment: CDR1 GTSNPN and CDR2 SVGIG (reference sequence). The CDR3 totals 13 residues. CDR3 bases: TGTGCCTGGATAATTAAGACTACCGCGGAAGCTTTCTTT. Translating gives CAWIIKTTAEAFF.

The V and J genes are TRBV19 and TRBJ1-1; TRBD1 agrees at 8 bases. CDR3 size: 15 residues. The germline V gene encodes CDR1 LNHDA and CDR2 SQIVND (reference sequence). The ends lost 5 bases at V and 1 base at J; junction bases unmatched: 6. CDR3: CASSARQGRNTEAFF. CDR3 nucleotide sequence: TGTGCCAGTAGTGCCCGACAGGGGAGGAACACTGAAGCTTTCTTT.

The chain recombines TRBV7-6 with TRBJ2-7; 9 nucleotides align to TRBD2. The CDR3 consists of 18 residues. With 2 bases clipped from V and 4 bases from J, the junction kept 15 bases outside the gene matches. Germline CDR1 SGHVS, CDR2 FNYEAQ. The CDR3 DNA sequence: TGTGCCAGCAGCTTATCAGCCGGGACTAGCTCGGGAGGTTACGAGCAGTACTTC. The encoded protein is CASSLSAGTSSGGYEQYF.

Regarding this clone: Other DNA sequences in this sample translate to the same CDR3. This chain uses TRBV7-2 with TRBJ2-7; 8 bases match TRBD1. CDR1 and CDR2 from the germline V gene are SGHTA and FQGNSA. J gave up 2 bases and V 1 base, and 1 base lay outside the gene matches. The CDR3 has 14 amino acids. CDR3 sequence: CASSLGRGPYEQYF. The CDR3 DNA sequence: TGTGCCAGCAGCTTAGGCAGGGGGCCCTACGAGCAGTACTTC.

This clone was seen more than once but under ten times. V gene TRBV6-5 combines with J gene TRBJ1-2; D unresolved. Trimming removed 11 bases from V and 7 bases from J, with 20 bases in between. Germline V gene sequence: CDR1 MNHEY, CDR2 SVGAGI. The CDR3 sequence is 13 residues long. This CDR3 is CAGTLGLSGGYTF. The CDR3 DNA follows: TGTGCCGGTACCCTCGGACTTAGCGGTGGCTACACCTTC.

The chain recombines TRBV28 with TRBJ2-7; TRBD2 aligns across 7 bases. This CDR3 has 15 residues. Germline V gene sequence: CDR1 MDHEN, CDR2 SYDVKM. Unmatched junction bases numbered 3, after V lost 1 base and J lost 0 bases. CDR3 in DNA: TGTGCCAGCAGTTTATCCGGGACTAACTCCTACGAGCAGTACTTC. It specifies CASSLSGTNSYEQYF.

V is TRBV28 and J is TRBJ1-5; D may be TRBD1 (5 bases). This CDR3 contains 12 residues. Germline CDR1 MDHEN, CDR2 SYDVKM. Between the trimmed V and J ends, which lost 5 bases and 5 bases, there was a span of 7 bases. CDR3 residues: CASSTGHQPQHF. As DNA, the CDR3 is TGTGCCAGCAGTACAGGACATCAGCCCCAGCATTTT.

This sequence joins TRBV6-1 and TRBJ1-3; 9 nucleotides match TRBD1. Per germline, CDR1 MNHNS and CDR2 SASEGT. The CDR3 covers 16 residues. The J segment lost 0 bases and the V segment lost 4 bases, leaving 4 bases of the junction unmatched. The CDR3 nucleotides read TGTGCCAGCAGTGCGGACAGGGGTAACTCTGGAAACACCATATATTTT. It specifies CASSADRGNSGNTIYF.

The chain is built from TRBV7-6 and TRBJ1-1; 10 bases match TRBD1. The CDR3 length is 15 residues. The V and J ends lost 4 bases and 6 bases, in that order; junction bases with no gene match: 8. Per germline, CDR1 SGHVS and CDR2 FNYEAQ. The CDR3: CASSYDRGLKSEAFF. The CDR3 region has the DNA TGTGCCAGCAGCTACGACAGGGGGCTAAAGTCTGAAGCTTTCTTT.

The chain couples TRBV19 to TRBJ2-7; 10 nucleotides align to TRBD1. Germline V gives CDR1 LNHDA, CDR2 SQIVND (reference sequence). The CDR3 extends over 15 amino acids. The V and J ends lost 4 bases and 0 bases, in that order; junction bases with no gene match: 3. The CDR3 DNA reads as TGTGCCAGTAGTAAGGACAGGGGGGGCTCCTACGAGCAGTACTTC. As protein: CASSKDRGGSYEQYF.

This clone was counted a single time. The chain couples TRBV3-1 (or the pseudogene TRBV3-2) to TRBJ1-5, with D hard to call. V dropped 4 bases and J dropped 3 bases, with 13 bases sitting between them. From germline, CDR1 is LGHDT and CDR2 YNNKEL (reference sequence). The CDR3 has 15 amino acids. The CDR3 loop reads CASSPSGLNNQPQHF. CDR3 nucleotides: TGTGCCAGCAGCCCATCAGGACTGAACAATCAGCCCCAGCATTTT.

CDR3 nucleotide sequence: TGTGCCAGTACCGAACAGGGCCTCGCTAATTCACCCCTCCACTTT. Its protein is CASTEQGLANSPLHF. The chain uses TRBV19 and TRBJ1-6; tentatively, D is TRBD1 (6 bases). V was trimmed by 7 bases and J by 6 bases, leaving 16 bases between them. The CDR3 extends over 15 amino acids. Germline loops: CDR1 LNHDA, CDR2 SQIVND (reference sequence).

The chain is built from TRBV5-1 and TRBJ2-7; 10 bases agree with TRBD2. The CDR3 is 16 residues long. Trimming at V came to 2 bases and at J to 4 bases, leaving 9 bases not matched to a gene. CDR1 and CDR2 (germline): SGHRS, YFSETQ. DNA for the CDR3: TGCGCCAGCAGCTTAGATCGGCCTAGCGGGAGTTACGAGCAGTACTTC. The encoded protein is CASSLDRPSGSYEQYF.

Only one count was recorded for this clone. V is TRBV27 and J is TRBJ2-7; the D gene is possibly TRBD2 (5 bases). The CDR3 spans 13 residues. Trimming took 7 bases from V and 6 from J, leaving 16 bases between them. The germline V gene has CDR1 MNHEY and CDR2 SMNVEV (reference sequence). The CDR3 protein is CASTRGDTSEQYF. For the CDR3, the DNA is TGTGCCAGCACTCGGGGTGACACAAGCGAGCAGTACTTC.

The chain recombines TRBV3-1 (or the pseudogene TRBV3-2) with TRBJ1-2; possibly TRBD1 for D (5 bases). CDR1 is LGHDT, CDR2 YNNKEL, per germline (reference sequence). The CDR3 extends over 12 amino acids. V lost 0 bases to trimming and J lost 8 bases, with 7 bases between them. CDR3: CASSQEGVGYTF. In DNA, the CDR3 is TGTGCCAGCAGCCAAGAAGGGGTGGGCTACACCTTC.